This T cell receptor beta chain was sequenced in a study of T-cell reconstitution after alpha-beta-depleted transplantation in children. Unique molecular identifiers were built into the TCRbeta library. MiXCR was run by TCRdb on the PCR reads, yielding one entry per CDR3 protein. Here the sample spans almost 500,000 distinct CDR3 sequences, roughly a tenth being singletons. This CDR3 is 16 amino acids long. The trim removed 1 base at V and 2 bases at J, leaving 4 bases unmatched. The V gene's germline CDR1 is LGHDT and CDR2 YNNKEL (reference sequence). This clonotype was detected ten times or more. The sample in question was PBMCs, obtained before TCRalphabeta/CD19-depleted stem cell transplant. This TCR was sampled from a child aged 2 to 10 with inherited bone marrow failure, due to receive a stem cell transplant. The genes are TRBV3-1 and TRBJ2-3; 9 nucleotides match TRBD2. The CDR3 sequence: CASSQVPSGNTDTQYF. For the CDR3, the DNA is TGTGCCAGCAGCCAAGTTCCTAGCGGGAACACAGATACGCAGTATTTT.